The 8 T cell receptor beta chains below were found in one sample sequenced in a study of metastatic and nonmetastatic thyroid tumors. There were no patients who had received any treatment before thyroid surgery. Through MiXCR, TCRdb re-clonotyped the PCR reads. The sample shows about 70,000 clones, less than 20% of them seen only once. Sample: blood. Receptor source: a female donor with papillary thyroid cancer or a benign thyroid nodule (not recorded which). Some clones in this sample may be carry-over from other donors' samples.

This clone was counted ten times or more. The chain has TRBV15 and TRBJ1-1, with 7 positions matching TRBD1. The junction had 16 bases not matched to a gene; V was cut back by 5 bases and J by 1 base. This CDR3 spans 18 amino acids. Germline assignment: CDR1 LNHNV and CDR2 YYDKDF (reference sequence). The CDR3 DNA reads as TGTGCCACCAGCTACTCCTGGGCGGCGGGACAGACGAACACTGAAGCTTTCTTT. Protein sequence: CATSYSWAAGQTNTEAFF.

This chain joins TRBV11-1 and TRBJ2-1; 8 bases are shared with TRBD2. J gave up 8 bases and V 5 bases, and 17 bases lay outside the gene matches. The V gene's germline CDR1 is SGHAT and CDR2 FQDESV (reference sequence). The CDR3 has 17 amino acids. The CDR3 DNA is TGTGCCAGCAGCGAGCGACGTGGCGGGAGGTCCGTCGATGAGCAGTTCTTC. This codes for CASSERRGGRSVDEQFF.

This clone occurred many times. V gene TRBV7-9 combines with J gene TRBJ1-1; tentatively, D is TRBD1 (5 bases). This CDR3 comprises 14 residues. Germline assignment: CDR1 SEHNR and CDR2 FQNEAQ (reference sequence). Trimming cost V 1 base and J 11 bases, with 17 bases left between them. The DNA for the CDR3 is TGTGCCAGCAGCTTAGAGGCCCGGGGCCAACGGGCTTTCTTT. Residues: CASSLEARGQRAFF.

The chain recombines TRBV11-2 with TRBJ2-3, with 11 bases aligning to TRBD2. The CDR3 is 15 amino acids. The J segment lost 3 bases and the V segment lost 5 bases, leaving 4 bases of the junction unmatched. CDR1 and CDR2 (germline): SGHAT, FQNNGV. The CDR3 loop reads CASSLGTSGTDTQYF. The DNA of the CDR3 is TGTGCCAGCAGCCTCGGGACTAGCGGTACAGATACGCAGTATTTT.

This clone was counted ten times or more. The CDR3 protein is CASSEGSSGANVLTF. As DNA, the CDR3 is TGCGCCAGCAGCGAGGGAAGTTCAGGGGCCAACGTCCTGACTTTC. The chain recombines TRBV4-1 with TRBJ2-6, with D possibly TRBD2 on 5 matching bases. Germline assignment: CDR1 MGHRA and CDR2 YSYEKL. V lost 5 bases, J lost 4 bases, and 12 bases lay in between. This CDR3 region has 15 residues.

The chain uses TRBV6-2 or TRBV6-3 and TRBJ2-7, with D tentatively TRBD2 (6 bases). V shed 2 bases and J shed 2 bases, with 13 bases lying between them. This CDR3 comprises 15 residues. Germline-derived CDR1 and CDR2 are MNHEY and SVGEGT. In DNA, the CDR3 is TGTGCCAGCAGTTACCCGGAGGGGAGGCCCTACGAGCAGTACTTC. Translating it yields CASSYPEGRPYEQYF.

In this sample, this clone turned up a few times. A read error may explain this, as a much larger clone is one base away. The chain recombines TRBV10-3 with TRBJ2-5; D tentatively fits TRBD1 or TRBD2 (5 bases each). The CDR3 extends over 11 amino acids. Germline loops: CDR1 ENHRY, CDR2 SYGVKD. The DNA for the CDR3 is TGTGCCATCGGGGACCAAGATACCCAGTACTTC. Amino acids: CAIGDQDTQYF.

The chain employs TRBV5-1 and TRBJ2-6; D not resolved. Germline V gene sequence: CDR1 SGHRS, CDR2 YFSETQ. The CDR3 covers 15 residues. The V end lost 0 bases, the J end lost 0 bases, and 4 bases lay between the germline ends. The CDR3 coding sequence is TGCGCCAGCAGCTTGGCAGTCTCTGGGGCCAACGTCCTGACTTTC. This gives the protein CASSLAVSGANVLTF. Variable domain in full (rest from reference TRBV5-1 and TRBJ2-6): KAGVTQTPRYLIKTRGQQVTLSCSPISGHRSVSWYQQTPGQGLQFLFEYFSETQRNKGNFPGRFSGRQFSNSRSEMNVSTLELGDSALYLCASSLAVSGANVLTFGAGSRLTVL.